A single sample is the source of the 8 T cell receptor beta chains below, sequenced in a study of CXCR3-negative and CXCR3-positive naive CD8 T cells (dated by TCRdb to between 2017 and 2020). On the study overall, not on this receptor specifically: Compared with CXCR3-negative naive cells, CXCR3-positive naive cells had TRB CDR3s with higher hydrophobicity (lower Kidera factor 4), lower energy, and higher strength and volume indices.

Sequenced using a NextSeq 550. The Human TCR Profiling Kit (MiLaboratory) was used to make UMI-labeled 5' RACE TRB cDNA libraries. TCRdb reprocessed the reads and provides one entry for every CDR3 protein sequence; no DNA is given. The sample's table lists a count of about 86,000 distinct CDR3 sequences. The ten biggest clones cover 0.8% to 0.85% of the sample. Antigens for these TCRs are unknown. The sequenced sample was naive CXCR3+ CD8+ T cells from blood. In the paper's terms, the cell subset or site label means: CD45RO-CCR7+CD27+CD95- naive CD8+ T cells expressing CXCR3 (TNR3+). The receptors come from a human donor in good health. Some clones in this sample may be carry-over from other donors' samples.

The chain carries TRBV6-5 and TRBJ1-2; TCRdb calls TRBD1, which cannot be checked without DNA. Germline lookup yields CDR1 MNHEY and CDR2 SVGAGI. The CDR3 is 13 amino acids. The CDR3 sequence: CASREGQGYGYTF.

This chain joins TRBV3-1 and TRBJ2-7. This CDR3 is built from 14 residues. Germline-derived CDR1 and CDR2 are LGHDT and YNNKEL (reference sequence). The CDR3 here is CASSQDAAYPEQYF.

This chain links TRBV27 with TRBJ2-7; TCRdb's assignment of TRBD2 cannot be checked, as there is no DNA. Germline-derived CDR1 and CDR2 are MNHEY and SMNVEV (reference sequence). This CDR3 has 16 residues. The CDR3 region is CASSSTLAGALDEQYF.

The chain employs TRBV28 and TRBJ1-6. The V gene's germline CDR1 is MDHEN and CDR2 SYDVKM. This CDR3 contains 13 residues. The CDR3 sequence is CASSSRLSSPLHF. Full variable domain (outside the CDR3, taken from reference TRBV28 and TRBJ1-6): DVKVTQSSRYLVKRTGEKVFLECVQDMDHENMFWYRQDPGLGLRLIYFSYDVKMKEKGDIPEGYSVSREKKERFSLILESASTNQTSMYLCASSSRLSSPLHFGNGTRLTVT.

The chain recombines TRBV6-5 with TRBJ2-2. CDR1 and CDR2 (germline): MNHEY, SVGAGI. The CDR3 length is 14 residues. CDR3: CASSYTGSLGELFF.

This chain uses TRBV7-9 with TRBJ2-2. The CDR3 loop spans 15 amino acids. Germline-derived CDR1 and CDR2 are SEHNR and FQNEAQ (reference sequence). CDR3 sequence: CASSLEIANTGELVF.

This chain connects TRBV27 to TRBJ2-4. The CDR3 runs to 14 residues. The germline CDR1 and CDR2 sequences are MNHEY and SMNVEV (reference sequence). CDR3 loop: CASSSKLAKNIQYF.

This rearrangement joins TRBV13 to TRBJ2-3; absent DNA, TCRdb's TRBD2 call cannot be checked. This CDR3 comprises 15 residues. The germline CDR1 and CDR2 sequences are PRHDT and FYEKMQ (reference sequence). CDR3 region: CASSFPTEGTDTQYF.